One and the same sample provided the 4 T cell receptor beta chains below, sequenced in a study of blood T cell repertoires in COVID-19. Sequenced by immunoSEQ multiplex PCR; TCRdb stores in-frame clones only, minus some. In the table there are about 170,000 clones, approximately 86% of which are singletons. The source material was peripheral blood. The receptors come from a woman at least 80 years old with COVID-19, enrolled during active disease.

The V and J genes are TRBV29-1 and TRBJ1-1; D is uncertain. This CDR3 has 12 amino acids. Germline assignment: CDR1 SQVTM and CDR2 ANQGSEA. Trimming left V 4 bases short and J 7 bases short, with 13 bases between. CDR3 protein: CSVAPSTLEAFF. In DNA, the CDR3 is TGCAGCGTTGCACCCAGTACCCTTGAAGCTTTCTTT. Based on the CDR3 plus reference TRBV29-1 and TRBJ1-1, the full variable domain is SAVISQKPSRDICQRGTSLTIQCQVDSQVTMMFWYRQQPGQSLTLIATANQGSEATYESGFVIDKFPISRPNLTFSTLTVSNMSPEDSSIYLCSVAPSTLEAFFGQGTRLTVV.

This sequence joins TRBV7-9 and TRBJ1-2; 10 nucleotides line up with TRBD1. Germline CDR1 is SEHNR and CDR2 is FQNEAQ (reference sequence). CDR3 length: 14 amino acids. Unmatched junction bases numbered 4, after V lost 1 base and J lost 8 bases. The CDR3 coding sequence is TGTGCCAGCAGCTTAGGACAGGGGGCGGAGGGCTACACCTTC. This sequence encodes CASSLGQGAEGYTF.

The rearrangement links TRBV27 to TRBJ2-3, with D possibly TRBD1 on 5 matching bases. Trimming stripped 3 bases from V and 5 bases from J, with 15 bases between. The CDR3 totals 15 residues. Germline loops: CDR1 MNHEY, CDR2 SMNVEV (reference sequence). The CDR3 reads CASSFQGLPGDTQYF. The CDR3 bases are TGTGCCAGCAGTTTCCAGGGATTACCGGGAGATACGCAGTATTTT.

J is TRBJ1-3 and V is TRBV3-1 (or the pseudogene TRBV3-2); 7 bases agree with TRBD1. Germline assignment: CDR1 LGHDT and CDR2 YNNKEL (reference sequence). The CDR3 covers 14 residues. V shed 4 bases and J 3 bases; nucleotides not matched to a gene: 3. The CDR3 nucleotides are TGTGCCAGCAGCCCGACAGGGCTTGGAAACACCATATATTTT. It specifies CASSPTGLGNTIYF.